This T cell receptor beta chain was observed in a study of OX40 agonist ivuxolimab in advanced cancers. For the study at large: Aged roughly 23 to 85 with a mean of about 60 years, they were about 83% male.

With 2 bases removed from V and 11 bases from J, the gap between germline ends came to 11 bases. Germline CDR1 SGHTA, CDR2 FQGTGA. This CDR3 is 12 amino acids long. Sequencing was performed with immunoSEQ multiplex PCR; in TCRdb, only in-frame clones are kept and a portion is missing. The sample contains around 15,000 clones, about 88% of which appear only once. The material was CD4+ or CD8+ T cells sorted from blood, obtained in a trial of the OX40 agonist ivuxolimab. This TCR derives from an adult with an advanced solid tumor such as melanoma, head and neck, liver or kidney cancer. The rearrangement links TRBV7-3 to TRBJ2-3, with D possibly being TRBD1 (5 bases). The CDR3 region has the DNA TGTGCCAGCAGCTTAGGGCAGGGCGGGCAGTATTTT. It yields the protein CASSLGQGGQYF.